This T cell receptor (beta chain) was profiled in a study of T cell clonality in common variable immunodeficiency. This clone was seen only a few times. Its antigen is not known. Read data end 3 residues before the CDR3 end; the end is taken from the germline J gene. General study results and limits: Common variable immunodeficiency TCR beta sequences reportedly had fewer deletions and N-nucleotide insertions. Compared with healthy controls, CVID subjects showed increased TCRbeta clonality, mostly in about a third.

Only in-frame clones appear in the TCRdb table, and some are missing; sequencing was by immunoSEQ multiplex PCR. The table lists 15,000 to 20,000 clones, no singletons, with around 2.3% in the top ten. The germline CDR1 and CDR2 sequences are SNHLY and FYNNEI. This CDR3 has 13 amino acids. V was cut by 6 bases and J by 5 bases, with 13 bases left in between. The CVID group had under 16 females and 25 to 35 males, mean age about 36. Heparinized whole blood, about 5 to 8.5 ml, came from each donor. The chain employs TRBV2 and TRBJ1-2, with D possibly TRBD1 on 6 matching bases. The receptor was derived from a human donor with common variable immunodeficiency. Material: peripheral blood mononuclear cells. This CDR3 is CASRQGPGYGYTF. Partial CDR3 DNA: TGTGCCAGCAGACAGGGTCCAGGATATGGC.